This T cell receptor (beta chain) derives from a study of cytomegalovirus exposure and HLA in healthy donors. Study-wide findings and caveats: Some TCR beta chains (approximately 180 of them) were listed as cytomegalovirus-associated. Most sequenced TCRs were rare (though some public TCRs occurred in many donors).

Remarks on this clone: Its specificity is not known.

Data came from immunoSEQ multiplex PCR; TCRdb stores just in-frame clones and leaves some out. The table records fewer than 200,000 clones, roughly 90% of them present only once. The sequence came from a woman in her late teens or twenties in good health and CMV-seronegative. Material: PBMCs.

CDR3 protein: CASSQDLQVIAKNIQYF. The CDR3 DNA is TGCGCCAGCAGCCAAGACTTACAGGTGATAGCCAAAAACATTCAGTACTTC. The gene calls are TRBV4-3 and TRBJ2-4, with D possibly TRBD1 on 5 matching bases. This CDR3 spans 17 amino acids. CDR1 is LGHNA, CDR2 YSLEER, per germline. The V gene lost 0 bases and the J gene lost 0 bases, with 12 bases spanning the gap.